Each of the 17 T cell receptor beta chains below was sequenced from the same sample in a study of blood T cell repertoires in COVID-19. Assay: immunoSEQ multiplex PCR; the TCRdb copy retains only in-frame clones and omits some. The repertoire includes some 330,000 clones, 65% to 90% of them detected once, and approximately 4.1% sits in the top ten. The sequenced sample was PBMCs or T cells enriched from blood (not recorded which). Every receptor here comes from a man aged 25 to 45 who had recovered from COVID-19.

CDR3: CASSLGSQGTQETQYF. CDR3 nucleotide sequence: TGTGCCAGCAGCTTAGGCAGTCAGGGTACCCAAGAGACCCAGTACTTC. This chain joins TRBV7-6 and TRBJ2-5; D may be TRBD1 (5 bases). Germline loops: CDR1 SGHVS, CDR2 FNYEAQ. V gave up 1 base and J gave up 1 base, with 13 bases separating them. The CDR3 runs 16 residues.

This clone was seen a single time. The J gene is TRBJ2-7, the V gene TRBV4-2; D gene unclear. The length of the CDR3 is 12 residues. The germline gives CDR1 LGHNA, CDR2 YNFKEQ. V lost 5 bases and J lost 6, with 11 bases in between. In DNA, the CDR3 is TGTGCCAGCAGCGGCCAGCGCGGCGAGCAGTACTTC. Its protein is CASSGQRGEQYF.

The CDR3 is CASSLERGGDTQYF. CDR3 DNA: TGTGCCAGCAGCTTGGAGCGGGGGGGAGATACGCAGTATTTT. The V call is TRBV5-6, the J call TRBJ2-3; TRBD2 aligns across 10 bases. Germline CDR1 and CDR2: SGHDT and YYEEEE. The junction had 0 bases not matched to a gene; V was cut back by 0 bases and J by 5 bases. The CDR3 totals 14 residues.

This chain connects TRBV28 to TRBJ1-1; unclear D gene. The CDR3 runs 13 residues. Germline V lookup: CDR1 MDHEN, CDR2 SYDVKM. Trimming pared 3 bases from V and 1 base from J, leaving 6 bases between. The DNA of the CDR3 is TGTGCCAGCAGTTTCCTAAGGAACACTGAAGCTTTCTTT. Its translation is CASSFLRNTEAFF.

This CDR3 reads CASSGRGMRSNQPQHF. In DNA form, the CDR3 reads TGTGCCAGCAGTGGCAGGGGTATGCGGAGCAATCAGCCCCAGCATTTT. The chain employs TRBV6-1 and TRBJ1-5; D might be TRBD1 (6 bases). CDR3 length equals 16 residues. V gave up 4 bases and J gave up 1 base, with 14 bases separating them. Germline values: CDR1 MNHNS, CDR2 SASEGT.

The chain couples TRBV28 to TRBJ1-2, with D tentatively TRBD1 (5 bases). The CDR3 is 16 residues long. V shed 5 bases and J shed 4 bases, with 20 bases lying between them. Per the germline V gene, CDR1 is MDHEN and CDR2 is SYDVKM. DNA for the CDR3: TGTGCCAGCAGTCCCCGGGACTACTCAGCCACCTATGGCTACACCTTC. It encodes CASSPRDYSATYGYTF.

The rearrangement joins TRBV12-5 to TRBJ2-2, with 16 bases lining up with TRBD2. Unmatched junction bases numbered 18, after V lost 5 bases and J lost 9 bases. CDR3 length: 20 amino acids. CDR1 and CDR2 (germline): LGHNT, FRNRAP. DNA of the CDR3: TGTGCTAGTGGTGCGGATCCGGGACTAGCGGGAGGGCTTGCCGTGAGGGAGCTGTTTTTT. Encoded protein: CASGADPGLAGGLAVRELFF.

This clone appeared once. The chain couples TRBV20-1 to TRBJ2-3, with a possible D match to TRBD1 (5 bases). Germline V lookup: CDR1 DFQATT, CDR2 SNEGSKA (reference sequence). This CDR3 is built from 13 residues. The ends were cut back, 3 bases at V and 3 bases at J, with 10 bases in the middle. CDR3 nucleotides: TGCAGTGCTAGTAGACAGTCAACAGATACGCAGTATTTT. This translates into CSASRQSTDTQYF.

The genes are TRBV4-1 and TRBJ1-3; TRBD1 might be the D (5 bases). With 3 bases removed from V and 3 bases from J, the gap between germline ends came to 12 bases. The CDR3 runs to 15 residues. From germline, CDR1 is MGHRA and CDR2 YSYEKL. CDR3: CASSQGQGNGNTIYF. CDR3 DNA sequence: TGCGCCAGCAGCCAGGGGCAGGGTAATGGAAACACCATATATTTT.

V usage is TRBV9 and J usage is TRBJ2-1; 7 nucleotides agree with TRBD2. V dropped 0 bases and J dropped 3; count of bases not matched to a gene: 3. There are 15 residues in the CDR3. From germline, CDR1 is SGDLS and CDR2 YYNGEE. CDR3 loop: CASSVAGGSYNEQFF. The CDR3 nucleotides read TGTGCCAGCAGCGTAGCGGGGGGTAGCTACAATGAGCAGTTCTTC.

In this sample, this clone turned up once. The chain couples TRBV30 to TRBJ1-1; D is possibly TRBD1 (6 bases). The germline V and J ends were trimmed by 5 bases and 0 bases, with 13 bases remaining between them. The CDR3 is 14 residues long. Germline CDR1 GTSNPN, CDR2 SVGIG (reference sequence). The CDR3 is CAWGTRGLNTEAFF. DNA of the CDR3: TGTGCCTGGGGGACCAGGGGCCTGAACACTGAAGCTTTCTTT. Complete variable domain (other parts from reference TRBV30 and TRBJ1-1): SQTIHQWPATLVQPVGSPLSLECTVEGTSNPNLYWYRQAAGRGLQLLFYSVGIGQISSEVPQNLSASRPQDRQFILSSKKLLLSDSGFYLCAWGTRGLNTEAFFGQGTRLTVV.

This sequence joins TRBV18 and TRBJ1-1, with a weak D call TRBD1 (6 bases). The CDR3 loop spans 13 amino acids. Germline values: CDR1 KGHSH, CDR2 LQKENI. Trimming took 3 bases from V and 5 from J, leaving 10 bases between them. CDR3 residues: CASSPYRATEAFF. The DNA of the CDR3 is TGTGCCAGCTCACCCTACAGGGCTACTGAAGCTTTCTTT.

This chain uses TRBV10-1 with TRBJ2-1, with TRBD2 identical over 8 bases. The CDR3 runs 13 residues. The V gene's germline CDR1 is WNHNN and CDR2 SYGVQD (reference sequence). The ends lost 6 bases at V and 9 bases at J; junction bases unmatched: 7. The CDR3 reads CASSRGGPAEQFF. In DNA form, the CDR3 reads TGCGCCAGCAGCCGGGGGGGCCCGGCTGAGCAGTTCTTC.

The J gene is TRBJ2-7, the V gene TRBV11-2; D is ambiguous. CDR1 is SGHAT, CDR2 FQNNGV, per germline. The CDR3 contains 13 residues. V dropped 2 bases and J dropped 3 bases, with 8 bases sitting between them. CDR3 amino acids: CASSLRVSYEQYF. Written as DNA, the CDR3 is TGTGCCAGCAGCTTACGGGTTAGCTACGAGCAGTACTTC.

In its sample, this clone was seen a few times. This rearrangement joins TRBV27 to TRBJ1-2; 7 nucleotides agree with TRBD1. CDR3 size: 17 residues. Germline V gives CDR1 MNHEY, CDR2 SMNVEV (reference sequence). The V gene end was trimmed by 1 base and the J gene end by 8 bases; junction bases not matched to a gene: 16. The DNA of the CDR3 is TGTGCCAGCAGTTTATATCCCCCTCCGACAGGGTCGAGAGGCTACACCTTC. It yields the protein CASSLYPPPTGSRGYTF.

V is TRBV11-3 and J is TRBJ2-5, with D perhaps TRBD1 (5 bases). The germline V gene encodes CDR1 SGHNT and CDR2 YENEEA. Deletions cut 5 bases from V and 1 base from J, with 17 bases between. The CDR3 length is 16 residues. For the CDR3, the DNA is TGTGCCAGCAGCGACAATAGTCGCAGGGTCCAAGAGACCCAGTACTTC. This gives the protein CASSDNSRRVQETQYF. Using reference TRBV11-3 and TRBJ2-5 for the parts outside the CDR3, the full variable domain is EAGVVQSPRYKIIEKKQPVAFWCNPISGHNTLYWYLQNLGQGPELLIRYENEEAVDDSQLPKDRFSAERLKGVDSTLKIQPAELGDSAVYLCASSDNSRRVQETQYFGPGTRLLVL.

This clone was seen a single time. The chain recombines TRBV15 with TRBJ1-3; no reliable D call. The CDR3 sequence is 16 residues long. V was clipped by 2 bases and J by 0 bases, with 11 bases between them. Germline CDR1 reads LNHNV; CDR2 reads YYDKDF (reference sequence). The CDR3 DNA is TGTGCCACCAGCAGAACCCAAACGGGCTCTGGAAACACCATATATTTT. This codes for CATSRTQTGSGNTIYF.